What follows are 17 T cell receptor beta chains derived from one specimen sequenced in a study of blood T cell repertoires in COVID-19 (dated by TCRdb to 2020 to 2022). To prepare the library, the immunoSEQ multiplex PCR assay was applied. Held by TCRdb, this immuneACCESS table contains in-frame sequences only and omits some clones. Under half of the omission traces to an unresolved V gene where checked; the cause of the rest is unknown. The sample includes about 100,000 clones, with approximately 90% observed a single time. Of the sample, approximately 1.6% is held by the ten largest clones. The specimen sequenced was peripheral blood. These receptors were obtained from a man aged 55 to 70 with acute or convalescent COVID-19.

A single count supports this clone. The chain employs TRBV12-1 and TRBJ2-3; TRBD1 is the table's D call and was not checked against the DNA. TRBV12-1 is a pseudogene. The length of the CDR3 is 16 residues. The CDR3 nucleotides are TGTGCCAGCAGCCAGATCCAGGGCGTCCCCACAGATACGCAGTATTTT. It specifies CASSQIQGVPTDTQYF.

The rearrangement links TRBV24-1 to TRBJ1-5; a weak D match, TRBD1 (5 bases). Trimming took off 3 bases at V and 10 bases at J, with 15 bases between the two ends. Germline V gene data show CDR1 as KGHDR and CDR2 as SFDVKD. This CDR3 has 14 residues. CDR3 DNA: TGTGCCACCAGTGATGGCAGGGAAGGGTCCCCCCAGCATTTT. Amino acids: CATSDGREGSPQHF.

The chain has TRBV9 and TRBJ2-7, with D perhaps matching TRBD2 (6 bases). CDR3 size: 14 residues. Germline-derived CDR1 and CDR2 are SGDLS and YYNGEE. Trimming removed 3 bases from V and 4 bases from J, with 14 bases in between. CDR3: CASSAQPEGYEQYF. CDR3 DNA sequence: TGTGCCAGCAGCGCACAACCGGAGGGGTACGAGCAGTACTTC. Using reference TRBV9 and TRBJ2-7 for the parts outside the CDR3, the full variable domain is DSGVTQTPKHLITATGQRVTLRCSPRSGDLSVYWYQQSLDQGLQFLIQYYNGEERAKGNILERFSAQQFPDLHSELNLSSLELGDSALYFCASSAQPEGYEQYFGPGTRLTVT.

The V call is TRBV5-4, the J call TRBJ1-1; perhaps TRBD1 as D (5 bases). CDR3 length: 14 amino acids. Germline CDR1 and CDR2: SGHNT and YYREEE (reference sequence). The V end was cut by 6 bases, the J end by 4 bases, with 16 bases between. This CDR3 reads CASTSGLGGTEAFF. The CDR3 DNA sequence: TGTGCCAGCACCTCTGGACTGGGGGGCACTGAAGCTTTCTTT.

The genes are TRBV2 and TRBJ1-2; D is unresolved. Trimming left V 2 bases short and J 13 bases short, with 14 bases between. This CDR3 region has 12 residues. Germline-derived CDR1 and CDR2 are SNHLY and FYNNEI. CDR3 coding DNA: TGTGCCAGCAGTGAACCACCGGGAGTCCTCACCTTC. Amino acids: CASSEPPGVLTF.

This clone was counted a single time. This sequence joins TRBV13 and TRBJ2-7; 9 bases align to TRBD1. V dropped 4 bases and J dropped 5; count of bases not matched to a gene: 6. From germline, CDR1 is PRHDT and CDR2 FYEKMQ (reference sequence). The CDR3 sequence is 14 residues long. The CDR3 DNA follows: TGTGCCAGCAGCTCCCGGACAGGGGTTAACGAGCAGTACTTC. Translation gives CASSSRTGVNEQYF.

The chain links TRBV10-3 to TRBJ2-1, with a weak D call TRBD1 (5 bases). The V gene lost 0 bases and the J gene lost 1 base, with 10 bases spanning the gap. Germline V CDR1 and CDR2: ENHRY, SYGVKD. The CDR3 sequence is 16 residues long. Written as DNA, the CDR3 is TGTGCCATCAGTGAGTCAGGACAAGGGTCCTACAATGAGCAGTTCTTC. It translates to CAISESGQGSYNEQFF.

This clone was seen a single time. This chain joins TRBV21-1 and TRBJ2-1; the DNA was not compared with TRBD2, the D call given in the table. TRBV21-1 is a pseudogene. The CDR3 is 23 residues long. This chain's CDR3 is CASSKWPFWAGTSGIGTYNEQFF. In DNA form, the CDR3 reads TGTGCCAGCAGCAAATGGCCCTTTTGGGCCGGGACTAGCGGGATTGGAACTTACAATGAGCAGTTCTTC.

CDR3 residues: CASSPDRGYEQYF. The CDR3 region has the DNA TGCGCCAGCAGCCCGGACAGGGGATACGAGCAGTACTTC. The chain uses TRBV5-1 and TRBJ2-7; the match to TRBD1 covers 9 bases. The CDR3 totals 13 residues. J lost 4 bases, V lost 4 bases, and 3 bases had no gene match. CDR1 SGHRS and CDR2 YFSETQ come from the germline V gene.

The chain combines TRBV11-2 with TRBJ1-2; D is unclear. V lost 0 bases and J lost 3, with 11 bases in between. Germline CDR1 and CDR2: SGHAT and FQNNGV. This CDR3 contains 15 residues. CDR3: CASSLEGGGYYGYTF. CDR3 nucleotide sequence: TGTGCCAGCAGCTTAGAGGGTGGCGGGTACTATGGCTACACCTTC.

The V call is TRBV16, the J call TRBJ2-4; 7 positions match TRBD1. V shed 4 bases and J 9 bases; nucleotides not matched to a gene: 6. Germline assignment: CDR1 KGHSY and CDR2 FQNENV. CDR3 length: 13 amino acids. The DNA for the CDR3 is TGTGCCAGCAGCCGAGGACAGGTTGGCATTCAGTACTTC. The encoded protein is CASSRGQVGIQYF.

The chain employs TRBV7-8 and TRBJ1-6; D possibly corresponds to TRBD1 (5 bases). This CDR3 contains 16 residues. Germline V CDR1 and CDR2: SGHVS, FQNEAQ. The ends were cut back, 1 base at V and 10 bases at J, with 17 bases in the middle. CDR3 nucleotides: TGTGCCAGCAGCTTAGTATCGGCAGGGTCAGGATCACCCCTCCACTTT. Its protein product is CASSLVSAGSGSPLHF.

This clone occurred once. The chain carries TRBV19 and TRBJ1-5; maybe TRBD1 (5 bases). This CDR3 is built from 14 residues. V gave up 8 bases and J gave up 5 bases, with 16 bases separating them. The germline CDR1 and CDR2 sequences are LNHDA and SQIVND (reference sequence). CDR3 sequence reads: CASANNGGDQPQHF. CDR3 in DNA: TGTGCCAGTGCCAATAACGGGGGAGATCAGCCCCAGCATTTT.

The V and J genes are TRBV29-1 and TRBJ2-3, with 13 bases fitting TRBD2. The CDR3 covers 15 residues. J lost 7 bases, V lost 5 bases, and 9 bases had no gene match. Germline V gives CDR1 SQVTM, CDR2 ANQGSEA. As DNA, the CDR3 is TGCAGCGTTCGGACTAGCGGGAGAGGATGGTATACGCAGTATTTT. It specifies CSVRTSGRGWYTQYF.

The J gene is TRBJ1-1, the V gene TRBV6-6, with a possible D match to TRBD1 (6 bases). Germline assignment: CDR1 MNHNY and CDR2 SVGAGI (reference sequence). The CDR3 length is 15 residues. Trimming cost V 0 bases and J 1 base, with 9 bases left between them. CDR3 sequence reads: CASSYSGRGNTEAFF. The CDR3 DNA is TGTGCCAGCAGTTACTCCGGCAGGGGGAACACTGAAGCTTTCTTT.

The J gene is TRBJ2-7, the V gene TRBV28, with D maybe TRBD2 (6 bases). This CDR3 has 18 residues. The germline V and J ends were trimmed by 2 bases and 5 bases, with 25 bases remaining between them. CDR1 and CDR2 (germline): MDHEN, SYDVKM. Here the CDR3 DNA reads TGTGCCAGCAGTTTACCCCACTACCGGGGGATCGCGGTAAACGAGCAGTACTTC. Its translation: CASSLPHYRGIAVNEQYF.

The CDR3 sequence: CATSAQGATDTQYF. Here the CDR3 DNA reads TGTGCCACCAGCGCACAGGGGGCAACAGATACGCAGTATTTT. V is TRBV24-1 and J is TRBJ2-3; TRBD1 matches at 9 bases. J lost 3 bases, V lost 7 bases, and 4 bases had no gene match. The CDR3 is made up of 14 amino acids. Germline assignment: CDR1 KGHDR and CDR2 SFDVKD.